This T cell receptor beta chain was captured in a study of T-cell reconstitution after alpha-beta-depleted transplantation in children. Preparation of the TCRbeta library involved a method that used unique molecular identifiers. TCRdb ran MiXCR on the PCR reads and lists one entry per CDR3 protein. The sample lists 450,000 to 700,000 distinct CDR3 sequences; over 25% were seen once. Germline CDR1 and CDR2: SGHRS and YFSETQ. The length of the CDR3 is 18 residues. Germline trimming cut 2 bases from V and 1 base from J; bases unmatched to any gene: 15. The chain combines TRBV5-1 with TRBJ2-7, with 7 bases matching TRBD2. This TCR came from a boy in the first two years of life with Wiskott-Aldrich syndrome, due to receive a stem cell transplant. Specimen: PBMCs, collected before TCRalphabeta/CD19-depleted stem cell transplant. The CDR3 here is CASSFYGGRSHLSYEQYF. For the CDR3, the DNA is TGCGCCAGCAGCTTTTATGGCGGGAGAAGTCATCTGTCCTACGAGCAGTACTTC.